The 25 T cell receptor beta chains below come from one sample, sequenced in a study of blood T cell repertoires in COVID-19. Assay: immunoSEQ multiplex PCR; the TCRdb copy retains only in-frame clones and omits some. The sample carries some 290,000 clones, approximately 89% recorded once. Sequencing was performed on peripheral blood. These receptors were taken from a woman in her twenties or thirties with COVID-19, enrolled during active disease.

V and J are TRBV5-5 and TRBJ1-5; 8 nucleotides match TRBD1. Germline trimming cut 0 bases from V and 7 bases from J; bases unmatched to any gene: 6. The CDR3 is made up of 15 amino acids. The germline CDR1 and CDR2 sequences are SGHKS and YYEKEE (reference sequence). The CDR3 sequence is CASSLDRGDGQPQHF. CDR3 coding DNA: TGTGCCAGCAGCTTGGACAGGGGGGACGGACAGCCCCAGCATTTT.

This clone has just one count. The rearrangement links TRBV21-1 to TRBJ2-3; the tabulated D call, TRBD2, remains unverified against the DNA. TRBV21-1 is reported as a pseudogene. CDR3 length: 17 residues. The CDR3 nucleotides are TGTGCCAGCAGCACGAAAACTAGCGGGGGCCGGGTAGATACGCAGTATTTT. The encoded protein is CASSTKTSGGRVDTQYF.

This sequence joins TRBV27 and TRBJ2-1, with D possibly TRBD2 on 5 matching bases. The germline V gene encodes CDR1 MNHEY and CDR2 SMNVEV (reference sequence). This CDR3 is 14 amino acids long. V was clipped by 6 bases and J by 0 bases, with 9 bases between them. This chain's CDR3 is CASSPRGSYNEQFF. DNA of the CDR3: TGTGCCAGCAGCCCCCGGGGCTCCTACAATGAGCAGTTCTTC.

The V call is TRBV19, the J call TRBJ2-7; 7 bases agree with TRBD1. The CDR3 runs 13 residues. The junction had 4 bases not matched to a gene; V was cut back by 5 bases and J by 3 bases. Germline CDR1 LNHDA, CDR2 SQIVND (reference sequence). The CDR3 nucleotides read TGTGCCAGTAGTCTGACAGGGTACTACGAGCAGTACTTC. Translated: CASSLTGYYEQYF.

The sample holds one count of this clone. V gene TRBV20-1 combines with J gene TRBJ2-3; D is uncertain. Germline V gives CDR1 DFQATT, CDR2 SNEGSKA (reference sequence). This CDR3 is 11 amino acids long. Between the trimmed V and J ends, which lost 3 bases and 5 bases, there was a span of 6 bases. The CDR3 loop reads CSASLVDTQYF. In DNA, the CDR3 is TGCAGTGCTAGCCTCGTAGATACGCAGTATTTT.

This clone occurred a few times. The chain is built from TRBV30 and TRBJ1-3; D perhaps matches TRBD1 (6 bases). The CDR3 is made up of 14 amino acids. Trimming stripped 4 bases from V and 4 bases from J, with 14 bases between. Germline CDR1 and CDR2: GTSNPN and SVGIG (reference sequence). CDR3 DNA: TGTGCCTGGAACAGGGCAGGTAGAGGAAACACCATATATTTT. This sequence encodes CAWNRAGRGNTIYF.

The V gene is TRBV5-1, the J gene TRBJ1-1; the D gene is possibly TRBD1 (5 bases). V gave up 0 bases and J gave up 3 bases, with 12 bases separating them. The CDR3 consists of 15 residues. CDR1 is SGHRS, CDR2 YFSETQ, per germline. The CDR3 bases are TGCGCCAGCAGCTTGGGCCATGGGGCTTACACTGAAGCTTTCTTT. Encoded protein: CASSLGHGAYTEAFF.

The rearrangement links TRBV5-4 to TRBJ2-5; 9 bases align to TRBD2. This CDR3 has 17 residues. Germline V gene sequence: CDR1 SGHNT, CDR2 YYREEE (reference sequence). The ends lost 0 bases at V and 3 bases at J; junction bases unmatched: 9. The CDR3 protein is CASSLGAASGDEETQYF. The CDR3 DNA follows: TGTGCCAGCAGCTTGGGGGCGGCTAGCGGGGATGAAGAGACCCAGTACTTC.

The V call is TRBV5-6, the J call TRBJ2-5; 12 nucleotides agree with TRBD2. The V and J ends lost 4 bases and 4 bases, in that order; junction bases with no gene match: 14. CDR3 length: 18 amino acids. CDR1 is SGHDT and CDR2 is YYEEEE in the germline V gene. The CDR3 bases are TGTGCCAGCAGCACCAGACTAGCGGGGGCCCCGGTCCGAGAGACCCAGTACTTC. It yields the protein CASSTRLAGAPVRETQYF.

This clone was counted a single time. The chain couples TRBV5-1 to TRBJ1-1; tentative D call: TRBD1 (5 bases). From germline, CDR1 is SGHRS and CDR2 YFSETQ. V was clipped by 4 bases and J by 3 bases, with 16 bases between them. This CDR3 contains 15 residues. The CDR3 region is CASSRDGGWDTEAFF. The CDR3 DNA is TGCGCCAGCAGCCGGGACGGGGGATGGGACACTGAAGCTTTCTTT.

The rearrangement links TRBV27 to TRBJ2-3; a weak D match, TRBD1 (7 bases). V shed 5 bases and J shed 2 bases, with 23 bases lying between them. This CDR3 spans 18 amino acids. Germline V gene lookup returns CDR1 MNHEY and CDR2 SMNVEV (reference sequence). The CDR3 protein is CASSPRQTGWGVTDTQYF. DNA for the CDR3: TGTGCCAGCAGTCCTCGCCAGACAGGGTGGGGGGTCACAGATACGCAGTATTTT.

The rearrangement uses TRBV28 and TRBJ2-7, with D perhaps matching TRBD1 (6 bases). CDR1 and CDR2 from the germline V gene are MDHEN and SYDVKM. V was shortened by 3 bases and J by 2 bases, with 11 bases between the two germline ends. The CDR3 contains 14 residues. The CDR3 sequence: CASSFTGNPYEQYF. CDR3 DNA sequence: TGTGCCAGCAGTTTTACAGGGAATCCCTACGAGCAGTACTTC.

The rearrangement links TRBV5-6 to TRBJ1-6; 9 bases line up with TRBD1. Germline assignment: CDR1 SGHDT and CDR2 YYEEEE. The CDR3 is made up of 15 amino acids. J was trimmed by 10 bases and V by 2 bases; bases with no gene match: 7. This chain's CDR3 is CASSFNRGRESPLHF. In DNA form, the CDR3 reads TGTGCCAGCAGCTTCAACAGGGGGCGAGAATCACCCCTCCACTTT.

This sequence joins TRBV7-9 and TRBJ2-1; D is possibly TRBD2 (5 bases). In germline, CDR1 is SEHNR, CDR2 FQNEAQ (reference sequence). The CDR3 loop spans 17 amino acids. V lost 6 bases, J lost 1 base, and 19 bases lay in between. CDR3 sequence reads: CASRGMGAVVSYNEQFF. In nucleotides, the CDR3 is TGTGCCAGCAGGGGGATGGGAGCAGTGGTATCCTACAATGAGCAGTTCTTC.

The chain carries TRBV7-9 and TRBJ2-1; TRBD1 is a possible D gene (5 bases). V was trimmed by 5 bases and J by 7 bases, leaving 12 bases between them. CDR1 is SEHNR and CDR2 is FQNEAQ in the germline V gene (reference sequence). CDR3 length equals 13 residues. CDR3 in DNA: TGTGCCAGCAGCCACCCTAAGGGGAATGAGCAGTTCTTC. This codes for CASSHPKGNEQFF.

V usage is TRBV5-6 and J usage is TRBJ1-3, with D tentatively TRBD1 (5 bases). CDR3 length: 15 amino acids. Germline V lookup: CDR1 SGHDT, CDR2 YYEEEE. The V end was cut by 3 bases, the J end by 0 bases, with 10 bases between. The CDR3 nucleotides are TGTGCCAGCAGCTCCTTGACAGACTCTGGAAACACCATATATTTT. It specifies CASSSLTDSGNTIYF.

The chain recombines TRBV6-6 with TRBJ1-6; no definite D call. Trimming pared 2 bases from V and 13 bases from J, leaving 12 bases between. The CDR3 consists of 13 residues. CDR1 and CDR2 from the germline V gene are MNHNY and SVGAGI (reference sequence). CDR3 in DNA: TGTGCCAGCAGTTACGGGCCCATTAGGCCCCTCCACTTT. Protein: CASSYGPIRPLHF.

The J gene is TRBJ1-1, the V gene TRBV9; a possible D gene is TRBD1 (6 bases). Germline CDR1 and CDR2: SGDLS and YYNGEE. V lost 5 bases and J lost 5, with 22 bases in between. There are 16 residues in the CDR3. Here the CDR3 reads CASRSRVPGVETEAFF. The CDR3 DNA follows: TGTGCCAGCAGGTCCAGGGTGCCAGGGGTGGAGACTGAAGCTTTCTTT. The full variable domain, completed using reference TRBV9 and TRBJ1-1, is DSGVTQTPKHLITATGQRVTLRCSPRSGDLSVYWYQQSLDQGLQFLIQYYNGEERAKGNILERFSAQQFPDLHSELNLSSLELGDSALYFCASRSRVPGVETEAFFGQGTRLTVV.

This rearrangement joins TRBV12-3 or TRBV12-4 to TRBJ2-7; D uncertain. This CDR3 contains 13 residues. V dropped 4 bases and J dropped 4 bases, with 11 bases sitting between them. For the CDR3, the DNA is TGTGCCAGCAGTTCCCCCAGTGCATACGAGCAGTACTTC. This sequence encodes CASSSPSAYEQYF.

The chain links TRBV27 to TRBJ1-1; D not certain. This CDR3 region has 15 residues. Per the germline V gene, CDR1 is MNHEY and CDR2 is SMNVEV (reference sequence). V dropped 3 bases and J dropped 3 bases, with 14 bases sitting between them. The chain's CDR3 is CASSFLGLEDTEAFF. CDR3 sequence (DNA): TGTGCCAGCAGTTTCCTAGGTCTTGAGGACACTGAAGCTTTCTTT.

This clone was picked up one time. The rearrangement joins TRBV11-2 to TRBJ1-1; 8 bases match TRBD1. The germline V gene has CDR1 SGHAT and CDR2 FQNNGV. With V trimmed by 3 bases and J by 3 bases, 3 bases remained unmatched. The CDR3 sequence is 14 residues long. This CDR3 reads CASSFRTGYTEAFF. CDR3 coding DNA: TGTGCCAGCAGCTTTCGGACAGGGTACACTGAAGCTTTCTTT. Using reference TRBV11-2 and TRBJ1-1 for the parts outside the CDR3, the full variable domain is EAGVAQSPRYKIIEKRQSVAFWCNPISGHATLYWYQQILGQGPKLLIQFQNNGVVDDSQLPKDRFSAERLKGVDSTLKIQPAKLEDSAVYLCASSFRTGYTEAFFGQGTRLTVV.

The rearrangement joins TRBV7-6 to TRBJ2-2; 9 bases align to TRBD2. The CDR3 contains 16 residues. The germline CDR1 and CDR2 sequences are SGHVS and FNYEAQ. Germline trimming cut 1 base from V and 4 bases from J; bases unmatched to any gene: 4. The CDR3 protein is CASSLVFSGGTGELFF. DNA of the CDR3: TGTGCCAGCAGCTTAGTTTTTAGCGGGGGCACCGGGGAGCTGTTTTTT. The variable domain in full, completed from reference TRBV7-6 and TRBJ2-2, reads GAGVSQSPRYKVTKRGQDVALRCDPISGHVSLYWYRQALGQGPEFLTYFNYEAQQDKSGLPNDRFSAERPEGSISTLTIQRTEQRDSAMYRCASSLVFSGGTGELFFGEGSRLTVL.

This clone was seen a single time. The rearrangement uses TRBV11-3 and TRBJ2-3, with TRBD2 matching over 8 bases. The CDR3 runs to 12 residues. After removal of 0 bases from V and 14 bases from J, the junction contained 4 bases not matched to a gene. CDR1 and CDR2 from the germline V gene are SGHNT and YENEEA. CDR3 amino acids: CASSLDSGIRYF. Written as DNA, the CDR3 is TGTGCCAGCAGCTTAGATAGCGGGATTCGGTATTTT. Full variable domain (missing parts from reference TRBV11-3 and TRBJ2-3): EAGVVQSPRYKIIEKKQPVAFWCNPISGHNTLYWYLQNLGQGPELLIRYENEEAVDDSQLPKDRFSAERLKGVDSTLKIQPAELGDSAVYLCASSLDSGIRYFGPGTRLTVL.

The chain has TRBV19 and TRBJ1-2, with TRBD1 as a possible D gene (5 bases). Germline-derived CDR1 and CDR2 are LNHDA and SQIVND (reference sequence). Trimming shortened V by 6 bases and J by 9 bases, and 14 bases separated the two germline ends. The CDR3 is 12 amino acids. DNA for the CDR3: TGTGCCAGTAGCCAGGACACAACACGCTACACCTTC. Amino acids: CASSQDTTRYTF.

The chain is built from TRBV6-5 and TRBJ1-6; D is ambiguous. This CDR3 spans 16 amino acids. Germline V lookup: CDR1 MNHEY, CDR2 SVGAGI. Trimming left V 2 bases short and J 0 bases short, with 8 bases between. The chain's CDR3 is CASSYGQSSYNSPLHF. CDR3 sequence (DNA): TGTGCCAGCAGTTACGGGCAAAGCTCCTATAATTCACCCCTCCACTTT.